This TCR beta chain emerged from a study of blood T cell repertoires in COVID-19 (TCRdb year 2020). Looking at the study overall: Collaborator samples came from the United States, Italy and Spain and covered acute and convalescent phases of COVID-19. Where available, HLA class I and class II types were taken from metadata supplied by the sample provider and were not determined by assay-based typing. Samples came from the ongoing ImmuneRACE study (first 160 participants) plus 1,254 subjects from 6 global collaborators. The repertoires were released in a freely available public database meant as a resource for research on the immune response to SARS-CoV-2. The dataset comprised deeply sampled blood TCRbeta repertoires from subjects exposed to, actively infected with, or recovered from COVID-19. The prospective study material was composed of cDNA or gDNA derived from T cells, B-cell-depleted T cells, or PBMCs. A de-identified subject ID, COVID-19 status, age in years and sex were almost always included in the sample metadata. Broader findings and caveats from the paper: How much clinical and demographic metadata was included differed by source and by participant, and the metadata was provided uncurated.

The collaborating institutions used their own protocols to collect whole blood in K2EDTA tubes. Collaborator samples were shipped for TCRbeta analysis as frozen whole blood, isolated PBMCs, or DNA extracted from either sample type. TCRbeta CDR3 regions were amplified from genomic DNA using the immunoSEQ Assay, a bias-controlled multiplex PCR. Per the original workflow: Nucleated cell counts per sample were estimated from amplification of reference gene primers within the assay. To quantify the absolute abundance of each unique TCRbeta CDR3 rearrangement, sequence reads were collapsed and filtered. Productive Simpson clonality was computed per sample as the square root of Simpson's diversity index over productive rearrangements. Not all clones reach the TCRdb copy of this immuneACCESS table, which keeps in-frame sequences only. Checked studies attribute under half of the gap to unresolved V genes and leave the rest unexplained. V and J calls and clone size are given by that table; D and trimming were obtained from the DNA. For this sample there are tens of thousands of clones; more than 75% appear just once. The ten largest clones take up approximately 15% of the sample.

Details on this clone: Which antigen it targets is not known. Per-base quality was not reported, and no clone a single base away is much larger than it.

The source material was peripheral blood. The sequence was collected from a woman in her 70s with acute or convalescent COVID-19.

The CDR3 in this case is CASSSPYNEQFF. The DNA is as follows: TGTGCCAGCAGCAGCCCCTACAATGAGCAGTTCTTC. The V and J genes are TRBV7-8 and TRBJ2-1; no D gene is confidently identified. Reading the germline V gene gives CDR1 SGHVS and CDR2 FQNEAQ. Including cysteine and phenylalanine, the CDR3 has 12 amino acids. Kept here is only the CDR3 DNA, which spans 36 bases and is read in frame from base 1. Trimming at the junction amounts to 5 bases on V and 2 bases on J, and the germline ends lie 4 bases apart.